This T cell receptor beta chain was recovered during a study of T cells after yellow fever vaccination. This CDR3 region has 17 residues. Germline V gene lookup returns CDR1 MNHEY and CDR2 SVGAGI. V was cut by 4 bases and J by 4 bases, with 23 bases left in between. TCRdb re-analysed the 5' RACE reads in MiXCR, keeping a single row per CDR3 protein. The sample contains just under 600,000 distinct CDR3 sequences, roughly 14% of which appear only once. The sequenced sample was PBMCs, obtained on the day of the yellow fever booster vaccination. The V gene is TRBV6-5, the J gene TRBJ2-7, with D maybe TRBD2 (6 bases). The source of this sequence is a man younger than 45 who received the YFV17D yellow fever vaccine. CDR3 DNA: TGTGCCAGCAGTTTATCTCCCAGCCGGGACTCTAGATACGAGCAGTACTTC. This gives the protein CASSLSPSRDSRYEQYF.